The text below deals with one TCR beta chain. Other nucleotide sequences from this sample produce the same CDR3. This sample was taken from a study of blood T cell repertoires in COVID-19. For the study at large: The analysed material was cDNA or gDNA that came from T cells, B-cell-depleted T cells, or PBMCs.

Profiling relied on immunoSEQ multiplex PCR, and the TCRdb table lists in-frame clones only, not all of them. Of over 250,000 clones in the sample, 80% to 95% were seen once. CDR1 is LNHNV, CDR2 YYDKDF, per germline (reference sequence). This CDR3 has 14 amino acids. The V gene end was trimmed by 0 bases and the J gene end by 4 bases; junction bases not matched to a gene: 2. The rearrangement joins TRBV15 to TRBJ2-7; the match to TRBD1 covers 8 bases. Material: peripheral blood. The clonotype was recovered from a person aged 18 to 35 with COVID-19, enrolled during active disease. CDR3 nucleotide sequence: TGTGCCACCAGCAGAGACAGGGGGCCTTACGAGCAGTACTTC. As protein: CATSRDRGPYEQYF.